This T cell receptor beta chain was identified during a study of blood T cell repertoires in COVID-19. Study in general: Sources were T cells, B-cell-depleted T cells, or PBMCs; the material itself was cDNA or gDNA.

Repertoires were generated with immunoSEQ multiplex PCR, while TCRdb's copy carries only in-frame clones and drops some. The sample consists of 200,000 to 250,000 clones, around 85% of them appearing once. What was sequenced was PBMCs or T cells enriched from blood (not recorded which). The receptor was isolated from a man aged 40-50 years who had recovered from COVID-19.

CDR3 protein: CASSLEGNYGYTF. In DNA form, the CDR3 reads TGTGCCAGCAGTTTAGAGGGTAACTATGGCTACACCTTC. The J gene is TRBJ1-2, the V gene TRBV27; D remains unclear. The CDR3 extends over 13 amino acids. The germline V gene encodes CDR1 MNHEY and CDR2 SMNVEV (reference sequence). Trimming left V 2 bases short and J 1 base short, with 5 bases between.